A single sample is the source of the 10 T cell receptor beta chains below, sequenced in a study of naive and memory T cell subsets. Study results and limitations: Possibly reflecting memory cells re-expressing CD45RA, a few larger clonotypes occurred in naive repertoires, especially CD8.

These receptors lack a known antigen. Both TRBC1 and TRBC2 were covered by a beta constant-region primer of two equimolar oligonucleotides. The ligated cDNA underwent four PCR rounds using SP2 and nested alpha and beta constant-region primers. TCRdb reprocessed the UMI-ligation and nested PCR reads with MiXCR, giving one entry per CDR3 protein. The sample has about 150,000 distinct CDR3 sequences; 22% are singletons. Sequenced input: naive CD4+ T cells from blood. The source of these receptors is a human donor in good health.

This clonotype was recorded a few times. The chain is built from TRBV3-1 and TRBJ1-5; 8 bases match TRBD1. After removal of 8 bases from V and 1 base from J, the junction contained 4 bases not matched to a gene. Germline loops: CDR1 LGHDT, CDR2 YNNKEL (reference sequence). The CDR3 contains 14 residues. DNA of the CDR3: TGTGCCAGCGGACAGGGTTTAAGCAATCAGCCCCAGCATTTT. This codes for CASGQGLSNQPQHF.

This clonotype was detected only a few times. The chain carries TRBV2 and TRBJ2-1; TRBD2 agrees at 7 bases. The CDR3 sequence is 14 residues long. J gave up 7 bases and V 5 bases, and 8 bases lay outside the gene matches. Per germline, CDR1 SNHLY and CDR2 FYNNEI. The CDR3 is CASSKGLAENEQFF. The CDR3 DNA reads TGTGCCAGCAGTAAGGGTCTAGCGGAGAATGAGCAGTTCTTC.

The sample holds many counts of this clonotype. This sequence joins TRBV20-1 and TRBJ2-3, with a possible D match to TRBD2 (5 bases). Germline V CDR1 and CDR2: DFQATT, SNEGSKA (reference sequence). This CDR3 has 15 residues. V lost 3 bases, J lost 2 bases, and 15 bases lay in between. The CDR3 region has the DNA TGCAGTGCTAGGGGAGCGGACCAGCTCACAGATACGCAGTATTTT. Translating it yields CSARGADQLTDTQYF.

CDR3 loop: CASRSLIAGLVNRSYEQYF. Here the CDR3 DNA reads TGTGCCAGCAGATCCTTAATCGCGGGACTAGTTAATCGCTCCTACGAGCAGTACTTC. The chain carries TRBV6-2 or TRBV6-3 and TRBJ2-7; 8 nucleotides line up with TRBD2. The CDR3 is 19 amino acids. The V segment lost 6 bases and the J segment 0 bases; nucleotides outside the gene matches: 19. The germline V gene encodes CDR1 MNHEY and CDR2 SVGEGT.

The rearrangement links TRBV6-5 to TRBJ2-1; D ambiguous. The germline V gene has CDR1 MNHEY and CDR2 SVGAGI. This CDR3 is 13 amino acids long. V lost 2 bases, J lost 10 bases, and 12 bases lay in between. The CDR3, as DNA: TGTGCCAGCAGTTACCCCAAGTTAGGCGAGCAGTTCTTC. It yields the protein CASSYPKLGEQFF.

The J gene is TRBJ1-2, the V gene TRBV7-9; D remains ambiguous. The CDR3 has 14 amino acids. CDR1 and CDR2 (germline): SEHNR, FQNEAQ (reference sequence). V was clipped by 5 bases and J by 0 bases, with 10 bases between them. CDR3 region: CASSKTSANYGYTF. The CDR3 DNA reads TGTGCCAGCAGCAAGACGTCGGCTAACTATGGCTACACCTTC.

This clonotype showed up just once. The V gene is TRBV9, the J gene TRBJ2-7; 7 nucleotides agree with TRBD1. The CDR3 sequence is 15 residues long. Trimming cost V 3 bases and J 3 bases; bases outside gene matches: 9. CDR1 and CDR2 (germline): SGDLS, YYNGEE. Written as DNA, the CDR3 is TGTGCCAGCAGCGCAACTGGACAGGTAAACTACGAGCAGTACTTC. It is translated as CASSATGQVNYEQYF.

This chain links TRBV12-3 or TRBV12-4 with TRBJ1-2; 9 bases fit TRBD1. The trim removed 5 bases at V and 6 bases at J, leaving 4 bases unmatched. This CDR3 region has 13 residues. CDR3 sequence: CASSRRDRDGYTF. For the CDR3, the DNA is TGTGCCAGCAGTCGCCGGGACAGGGATGGCTACACCTTC.

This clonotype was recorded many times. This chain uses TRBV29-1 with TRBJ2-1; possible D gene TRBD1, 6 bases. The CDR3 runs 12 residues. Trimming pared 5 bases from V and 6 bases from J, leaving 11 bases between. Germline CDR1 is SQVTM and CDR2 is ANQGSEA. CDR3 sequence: CSVRVQGNEQFF. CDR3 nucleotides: TGCAGCGTTCGGGTACAGGGCAATGAGCAGTTCTTC.

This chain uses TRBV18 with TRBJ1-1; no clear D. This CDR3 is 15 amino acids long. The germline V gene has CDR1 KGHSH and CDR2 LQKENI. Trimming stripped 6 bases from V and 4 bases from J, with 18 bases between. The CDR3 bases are TGTGCCAGCTCCCCTACACAGTTGGCTCGCACTGAAGCTTTCTTT. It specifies CASSPTQLARTEAFF.